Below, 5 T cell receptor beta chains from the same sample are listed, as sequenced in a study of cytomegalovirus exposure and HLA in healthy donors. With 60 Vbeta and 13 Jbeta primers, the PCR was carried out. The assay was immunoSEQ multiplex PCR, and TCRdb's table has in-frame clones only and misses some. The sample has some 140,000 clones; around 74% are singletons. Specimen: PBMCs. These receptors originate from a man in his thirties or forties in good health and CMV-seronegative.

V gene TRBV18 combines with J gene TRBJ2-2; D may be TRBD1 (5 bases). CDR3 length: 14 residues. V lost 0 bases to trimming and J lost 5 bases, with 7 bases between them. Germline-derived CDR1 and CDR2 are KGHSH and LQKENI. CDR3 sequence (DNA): TGTGCCAGCTCACCACCGCAGGGTACCGGGGAGCTGTTTTTT. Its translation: CASSPPQGTGELFF.

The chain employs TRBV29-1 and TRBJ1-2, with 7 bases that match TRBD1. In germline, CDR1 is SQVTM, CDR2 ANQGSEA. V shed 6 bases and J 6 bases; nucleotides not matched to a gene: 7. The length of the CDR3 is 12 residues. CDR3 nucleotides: TGCAGCGTCGCTACGACAGGGCATGGCTACACCTTC. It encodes CSVATTGHGYTF.

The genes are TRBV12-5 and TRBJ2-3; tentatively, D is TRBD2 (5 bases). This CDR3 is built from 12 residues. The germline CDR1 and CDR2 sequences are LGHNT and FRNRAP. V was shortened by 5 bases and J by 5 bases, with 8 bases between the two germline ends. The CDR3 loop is CASGPRVDTQYF. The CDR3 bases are TGTGCTAGTGGTCCGAGGGTAGATACGCAGTATTTT.

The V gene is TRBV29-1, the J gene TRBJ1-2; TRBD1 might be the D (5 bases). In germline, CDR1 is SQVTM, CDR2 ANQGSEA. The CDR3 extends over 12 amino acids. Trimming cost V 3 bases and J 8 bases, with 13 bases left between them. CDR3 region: CSVDTTAEGYTF. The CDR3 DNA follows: TGCAGCGTTGATACGACAGCTGAAGGCTACACCTTC.

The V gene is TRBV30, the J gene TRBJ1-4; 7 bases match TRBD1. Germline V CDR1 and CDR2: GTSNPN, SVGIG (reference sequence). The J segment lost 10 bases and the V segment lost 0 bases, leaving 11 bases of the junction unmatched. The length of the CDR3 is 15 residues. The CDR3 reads CAWSVVVGGSVKLFF. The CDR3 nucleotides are TGTGCCTGGAGTGTAGTCGTAGGGGGCAGCGTAAAACTGTTTTTT.